This TCR beta chain was documented in a study of early T cells in non-severe SARS-CoV-2 infection. About the research overall: From unsorted whole blood, bulk RNA was sequenced, and the chains remained unpaired.

The V gene's germline CDR1 is LNHDA and CDR2 SQIVND (reference sequence). Germline trimming cut 6 bases from V and 5 bases from J; bases unmatched to any gene: 15. This CDR3 has 17 amino acids. This clonotype was picked up a small number of times. Separate cDNA molecules each had unique molecular identifiers attached to them. TCRdb reprocessed the 5' RACE reads with MiXCR, giving one entry per CDR3 protein. The repertoire has more than 75,000 distinct CDR3 sequences, about 13% of them found once; the top ten carry roughly 6%. The sequence was collected from an adult who was a healthcare worker with PCR-confirmed SARS-CoV-2 infection or an uninfected control (not recorded which). Sequences were obtained from whole blood. The chain links TRBV19 to TRBJ2-3; 9 nucleotides line up with TRBD2. The CDR3 here is CASSLTTSGPGKDTQYF. Here the CDR3 DNA reads TGTGCCAGTAGCCTTACGACTAGCGGACCCGGGAAAGATACGCAGTATTTT.